This record looks at one TCR beta chain sequence and its context. Its antigen is not identified. The authors sequenced TCR beta from blood CD8+ and CD4+ T cells. The data stem from a study of CD8 T cells in Susac syndrome. Points from the study as a whole: CD8+ clones in Susac expanded most in TEMRA cells and active patients.

With random hexamers, reverse transcription was performed on 0.5 to 1 ug of RNA. MiXCR, applied by TCRdb to the immunoSEQ multiplex PCR reads, yields one record per CDR3 protein. The table lists 100,000 to 150,000 distinct CDR3 sequences, 90% to 95% of them singletons. Sequencing input: CD8+ T cells from PBMCs. This clonotype was sampled from a human donor with Susac syndrome.

In DNA form, the CDR3 reads TGTGCCAGCAGCCCCGTTGGGGGTGTGAACACTGAAGCTTTCTTT. It translates to CASSPVGGVNTEAFF. The chain recombines TRBV5-4 with TRBJ1-1, with TRBD1 as a possible D gene (5 bases). CDR3 length: 15 residues. Germline CDR1 reads SGHNT; CDR2 reads YYREEE (reference sequence). V dropped 4 bases and J dropped 0 bases, with 13 bases sitting between them.